This T cell receptor (beta chain) derives from a study of cytomegalovirus exposure and HLA in healthy donors. CDR1 is MNHEY and CDR2 is SMNVEV in the germline V gene (reference sequence). The ends lost 0 bases at V and 4 bases at J; junction bases unmatched: 6. This CDR3 is built from 16 residues. The PCR had 60 Vbeta and 13 Jbeta primers. Method: immunoSEQ multiplex PCR; TCRdb's copy keeps in-frame clones and lacks some. The table records fewer than 150,000 clones, over 75% of them present only once. This sequence joins TRBV27 and TRBJ2-3; 8 bases line up with TRBD2. The sequenced sample was PBMCs. This receptor was identified in a man aged 50 to 60 in good health and CMV-seronegative. The CDR3 region has the DNA TGTGCCAGCAGTTTATCGAGGGTAGCGGGATCAGATACGCAGTATTTT. It yields the protein CASSLSRVAGSDTQYF.